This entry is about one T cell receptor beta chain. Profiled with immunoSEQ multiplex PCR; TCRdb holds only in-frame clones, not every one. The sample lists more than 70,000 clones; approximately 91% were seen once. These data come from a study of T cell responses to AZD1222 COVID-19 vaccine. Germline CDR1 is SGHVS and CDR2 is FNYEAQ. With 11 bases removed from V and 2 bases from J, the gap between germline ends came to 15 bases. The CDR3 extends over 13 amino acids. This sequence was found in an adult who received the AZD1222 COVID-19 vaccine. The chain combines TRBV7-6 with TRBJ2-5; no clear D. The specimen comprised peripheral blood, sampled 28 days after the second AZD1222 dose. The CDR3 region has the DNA TGTGCCGCCTCGGGTCTCCCACAAGAGACCCAGTACTTC. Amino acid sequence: CAASGLPQETQYF.